The 29 T cell receptor beta chains listed next were all sequenced from one sample in a study of blood T cell repertoires in COVID-19. Libraries were prepared by immunoSEQ multiplex PCR; TCRdb keeps only in-frame clonotypes and omits some of them. This sample has some 88,000 clones; roughly 83% occur once, and the top ten carry 20% to 25%. The sample was peripheral blood. These receptors were collected from a human donor in a cohort sampled during active COVID-19.

The rearrangement links TRBV12-5 to TRBJ2-7; 11 bases fit TRBD1. J gave up 2 bases and V 6 bases, and 6 bases lay outside the gene matches. Looked up from germline, CDR1 is LGHNT and CDR2 is FRNRAP. CDR3 length: 15 residues. This CDR3 reads CASGRGDRGTYEQYF. The CDR3 DNA reads TGTGCTAGTGGCCGCGGGGACAGGGGGACCTACGAGCAGTACTTC.

The rearrangement joins TRBV5-5 to TRBJ2-1; 8 positions agree with TRBD1. Unmatched junction bases numbered 4, after V lost 4 bases and J lost 1 base. There are 15 residues in the CDR3. Germline lookup yields CDR1 SGHKS and CDR2 YYEKEE (reference sequence). CDR3 nucleotide sequence: TGTGCCAGCAGCCTCGGACAGGGTTCCTACAATGAGCAGTTCTTC. It encodes CASSLGQGSYNEQFF.

The chain links TRBV9 to TRBJ2-5; TRBD2 aligns across 7 bases. The germline CDR1 and CDR2 sequences are SGDLS and YYNGEE. V lost 4 bases, J lost 10 bases, and 13 bases stayed unmatched. The CDR3 has 14 residues. The CDR3 region has the DNA TGTGCCAGCAGCCCCCGGACTAGTGGGGAGGGCCAGTACTTC. It translates to CASSPRTSGEGQYF.

The chain combines TRBV3-1 (or the pseudogene TRBV3-2) with TRBJ2-3; 10 bases agree with TRBD2. V lost 5 bases and J lost 1; bases outside the gene matches: 3. This CDR3 is built from 15 residues. CDR1 LGHDT and CDR2 YNNKEL come from the germline V gene (reference sequence). CDR3: CASSFGLAGTDTQYF. The CDR3 DNA is TGTGCCAGCAGCTTTGGACTAGCGGGCACAGATACGCAGTATTTT.

V and J are TRBV7-3 and TRBJ2-2, with TRBD1 matching 9 bases. The ends lost 2 bases at V and 1 base at J; junction bases unmatched: 2. Germline V lookup: CDR1 SGHTA, CDR2 FQGTGA. This CDR3 comprises 16 residues. DNA for the CDR3: TGTGCCAGCAGCTTAGGGACAGGGTTGAACACCGGGGAGCTGTTTTTT. Protein sequence: CASSLGTGLNTGELFF.

This clone was observed a few times. The chain is built from TRBV5-4 and TRBJ2-1; maybe TRBD2 (6 bases). The CDR3 is made up of 16 amino acids. Looked up from germline, CDR1 is SGHNT and CDR2 is YYREEE (reference sequence). The V end was cut by 3 bases, the J end by 0 bases, with 13 bases between. The CDR3 loop is CASSYMGGNSYNEQFF. In DNA, the CDR3 is TGTGCCAGCAGCTACATGGGCGGGAACTCCTACAATGAGCAGTTCTTC.

This chain connects TRBV14 to TRBJ2-6; TRBD1 aligns across 7 bases. Germline V gene sequence: CDR1 SGHDN, CDR2 FVKESK. This CDR3 has 19 residues. V trimming: 1 base; J trimming: 0 bases; junction bases outside the gene matches: 9. The CDR3 DNA is TGTGCCAGCAGCCAAGGGTCCGGGACAGCCTACTCTGGGGCCAACGTCCTGACTTTC. It specifies CASSQGSGTAYSGANVLTF.

J is TRBJ2-7 and V is TRBV28, with a tentative D call TRBD1 (5 bases). The length of the CDR3 is 14 residues. From germline, CDR1 is MDHEN and CDR2 SYDVKM. V was clipped by 2 bases and J by 0 bases, with 8 bases between them. The CDR3 is CASSLRQSSYEQYF. As DNA, the CDR3 is TGTGCCAGCAGTTTACGACAGAGCTCCTACGAGCAGTACTTC.

V is TRBV18 and J is TRBJ1-3, with TRBD1 as a possible D gene (6 bases). This CDR3 is 14 amino acids long. The V end lost 5 bases, the J end lost 0 bases, and 8 bases lay between the germline ends. In germline, CDR1 is KGHSH, CDR2 LQKENI. The CDR3 loop is CASSETGSGNTIYF. CDR3 bases: TGTGCCAGCTCAGAGACAGGCTCTGGAAACACCATATATTTT.

The chain joins TRBV18 to TRBJ1-3, with D perhaps matching TRBD1 (6 bases). Trimming took 3 bases from V and 0 from J, leaving 12 bases between them. Germline-derived CDR1 and CDR2 are KGHSH and LQKENI. The CDR3 is made up of 16 amino acids. The CDR3 DNA follows: TGTGCCAGCTCACCGGGGGGGCCCGGCTCTGGAAACACCATATATTTT. Protein: CASSPGGPGSGNTIYF.

This clone was picked up one time. The rearrangement joins TRBV2 to TRBJ2-5; the match to TRBD2 covers 11 bases. Germline loops: CDR1 SNHLY, CDR2 FYNNEI. V trimming: 7 bases; J trimming: 8 bases; junction bases outside the gene matches: 6. CDR3 length: 13 residues. The CDR3 DNA reads as TGTGCCAGCATACTAGCGGGAGAGGGCACCCAGTACTTC. Amino acids: CASILAGEGTQYF. The full variable domain, its missing parts supplied by reference TRBV2 and TRBJ2-5, is EPEVTQTPSHQVTQMGQEVILRCVPISNHLYFYWYRQILGQKVEFLVSFYNNEISEKSEIFDDQFSVERPDGSNFTLKIRSTKLEDSAMYFCASILAGEGTQYFGPGTRLLVL.

The chain uses TRBV5-4 and TRBJ2-7; possible D gene TRBD1, 7 bases. The CDR3 length is 14 residues. Per germline, CDR1 SGHNT and CDR2 YYREEE (reference sequence). Trimming pared 2 bases from V and 3 bases from J, leaving 12 bases between. CDR3 residues: CASSLPGGNYEQYF. The DNA for the CDR3 is TGTGCCAGCAGCTTACCAGGGGGGAACTACGAGCAGTACTTC.

This clone showed up just a few times. V gene TRBV15 combines with J gene TRBJ2-1; weak D call: TRBD2 (6 bases). This CDR3 region has 13 residues. Germline V CDR1 and CDR2: LNHNV, YYDKDF (reference sequence). V shed 0 bases and J shed 8 bases, with 8 bases lying between them. The CDR3 spells CATSREGGDEQFF. For the CDR3, the DNA is TGTGCCACCAGCAGAGAAGGAGGGGATGAGCAGTTCTTC.

The J gene is TRBJ2-5, the V gene TRBV29-1, with 7 positions matching TRBD2. From germline, CDR1 is SQVTM and CDR2 ANQGSEA. The trim removed 4 bases at V and 3 bases at J, leaving 8 bases unmatched. The CDR3 runs to 14 residues. The CDR3 spells CSVVAISGKETQYF. The CDR3 nucleotides read TGCAGCGTTGTCGCCATAAGCGGGAAAGAGACCCAGTACTTC. Drawing the rest from reference TRBV29-1 and TRBJ2-5, the complete variable domain is SAVISQKPSRDICQRGTSLTIQCQVDSQVTMMFWYRQQPGQSLTLIATANQGSEATYESGFVIDKFPISRPNLTFSTLTVSNMSPEDSSIYLCSVVAISGKETQYFGPGTRLLVL.

J is TRBJ2-1 and V is TRBV9; 13 bases fit TRBD2. CDR1 and CDR2 (germline): SGDLS, YYNGEE. J gave up 3 bases and V 0 bases, and 3 bases lay outside the gene matches. The CDR3 has 17 residues. This CDR3 is CASSVDRTSGSYNEQFF. The CDR3 DNA reads as TGTGCCAGCAGCGTAGATCGGACTAGCGGGAGCTACAATGAGCAGTTCTTC.

Only one count was recorded for this clone. This rearrangement joins TRBV18 to TRBJ2-5; maybe TRBD2 (6 bases). Germline V gives CDR1 KGHSH, CDR2 LQKENI. The CDR3 spans 13 residues. Trimming removed 10 bases at V and 2 bases at J, with 14 bases between. CDR3 in DNA: TGTGCCACCTCCGGACTAAATCAAGAGACCCAGTACTTC. It is translated as CATSGLNQETQYF.

The chain combines TRBV30 with TRBJ1-2, with a possible D match to TRBD1 (6 bases). Between the trimmed V and J ends, which lost 5 bases and 4 bases, there was a span of 17 bases. This CDR3 has 14 amino acids. The germline CDR1 and CDR2 sequences are GTSNPN and SVGIG (reference sequence). In nucleotides, the CDR3 is TGTGCCTGGGGCCAACAGGGTTGGGTCTATGGCTACACCTTC. It is translated as CAWGQQGWVYGYTF.

This clone was recorded once. The chain combines TRBV7-8 with TRBJ2-1; possible D gene TRBD2, 6 bases. V lost 2 bases and J lost 9, with 17 bases in between. The CDR3 is made up of 15 amino acids. Germline CDR1 SGHVS, CDR2 FQNEAQ. CDR3 sequence: CASSLLGGAEFEQFF. Here the CDR3 DNA reads TGTGCCAGCAGCTTACTTGGCGGGGCAGAATTTGAGCAGTTCTTC.

This clone was seen a single time. This chain connects TRBV9 to TRBJ1-2; the match to TRBD1 covers 10 bases. The germline V gene encodes CDR1 SGDLS and CDR2 YYNGEE. V was pared by 2 bases and J by 4 bases, with 2 bases of the junction left unmatched. The CDR3 runs to 14 residues. This chain's CDR3 is CASSVGTGVYGYTF. In nucleotides, the CDR3 is TGTGCCAGCAGCGTCGGGACAGGGGTCTATGGCTACACCTTC.

The gene calls are TRBV5-4 and TRBJ2-3; 7 bases line up with TRBD1. CDR1 and CDR2 (germline): SGHNT, YYREEE (reference sequence). The CDR3 is made up of 16 amino acids. V shed 2 bases and J 2 bases; nucleotides not matched to a gene: 8. This chain's CDR3 is CASSLTGVLNTDTQYF. The CDR3, as DNA: TGTGCCAGCAGCTTAACAGGGGTCCTTAACACAGATACGCAGTATTTT.

The V gene is TRBV18, the J gene TRBJ1-2; TRBD1 matches at 7 bases. CDR1 and CDR2 from the germline V gene are KGHSH and LQKENI. The CDR3 consists of 13 residues. V gave up 4 bases and J gave up 6 bases; unmatched junction bases: 5. The CDR3 bases are TGTGCCAGCTCACAGGGGCAGGGGGATGGCTACACCTTC. Translated, it gives CASSQGQGDGYTF.

This sequence joins TRBV7-8 and TRBJ2-2; D perhaps matches TRBD1 (6 bases). With 7 bases removed from V and 3 bases from J, the gap between germline ends came to 15 bases. This CDR3 contains 15 residues. The germline V gene has CDR1 SGHVS and CDR2 FQNEAQ. The CDR3 spells CASTPSGTHTGELFF. DNA of the CDR3: TGTGCCAGCACCCCCTCCGGGACACACACCGGGGAGCTGTTTTTT.

V gene TRBV7-3 combines with J gene TRBJ2-6; D unclear. This CDR3 is 15 amino acids long. From germline, CDR1 is SGHTA and CDR2 FQGTGA. V was cut by 2 bases and J by 2 bases, with 7 bases left in between. In DNA, the CDR3 is TGTGCCAGCAGCTTAGGGCGAACTGGGGCCAACGTCCTGACTTTC. Translating gives CASSLGRTGANVLTF.

The chain combines TRBV5-1 with TRBJ2-1; 9 bases are shared with TRBD2. Germline V lookup: CDR1 SGHRS, CDR2 YFSETQ. The CDR3 contains 16 residues. Germline trimming cut 3 bases from V and 1 base from J; bases unmatched to any gene: 5. DNA of the CDR3: TGCGCCAGCAGCTCATACAGCGGGAGGTCCTACAATGAGCAGTTCTTC. The encoded protein is CASSSYSGRSYNEQFF.

The chain recombines TRBV30 with TRBJ2-1; maybe TRBD2 (6 bases). The germline V gene has CDR1 GTSNPN and CDR2 SVGIG (reference sequence). Trimming pared 0 bases from V and 7 bases from J, leaving 16 bases between. This CDR3 is built from 15 residues. The CDR3 nucleotides are TGTGCCTGGAGTGTACTGGGGGAGGCACAAAATGAGCAGTTCTTC. Translating gives CAWSVLGEAQNEQFF.

J is TRBJ2-5 and V is TRBV7-3; 7 nucleotides line up with TRBD1. CDR3 size: 15 residues. Germline V gene lookup returns CDR1 SGHTA and CDR2 FQGTGA. V gave up 4 bases and J gave up 5 bases; unmatched junction bases: 10. In nucleotides, the CDR3 is TGTGCCAGCAGCTCCAGGACAGGAGGTCTGGAGACCCAGTACTTC. It is translated as CASSSRTGGLETQYF.

The rearrangement joins TRBV20-1 to TRBJ2-7; 9 bases map to TRBD1. CDR1 DFQATT and CDR2 SNEGSKA come from the germline V gene (reference sequence). V was clipped by 6 bases and J by 9 bases; unmatched bases: 6. The CDR3 has 11 amino acids. The CDR3 region has the DNA TGCAGTGCCGGACAGGGGAATTGGCAGTACTTC. Translation: CSAGQGNWQYF.

This chain connects TRBV5-1 to TRBJ2-7, with a possible D match to TRBD2 (6 bases). This CDR3 spans 14 amino acids. Between the trimmed V and J ends, which lost 0 bases and 0 bases, there was a span of 7 bases. CDR1 and CDR2 from the germline V gene are SGHRS and YFSETQ. Here the CDR3 reads CASSLEEGSYEQYF. CDR3 bases: TGCGCCAGCAGCTTGGAGGAGGGCTCCTACGAGCAGTACTTC.

This clone was counted many times. The rearrangement links TRBV28 to TRBJ2-5, with D possibly matching TRBD1 (6 bases). Germline CDR1 is MDHEN and CDR2 is SYDVKM. V was shortened by 8 bases and J by 1 base, with 14 bases between the two germline ends. The CDR3 is made up of 14 amino acids. CDR3 in amino acids: CASLDSPFQETQYF. As DNA, the CDR3 is TGTGCCAGCTTGGACAGTCCCTTCCAAGAGACCCAGTACTTC.